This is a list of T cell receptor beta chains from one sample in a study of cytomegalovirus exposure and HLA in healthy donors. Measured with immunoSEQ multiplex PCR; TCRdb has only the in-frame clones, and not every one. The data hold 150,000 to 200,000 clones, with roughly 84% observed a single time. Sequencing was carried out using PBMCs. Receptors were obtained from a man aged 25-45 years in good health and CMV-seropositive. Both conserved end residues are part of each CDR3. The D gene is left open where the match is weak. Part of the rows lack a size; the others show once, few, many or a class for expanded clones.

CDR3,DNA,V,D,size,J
CASSLARLAGGSDTQYF,TGCGCCAGCAGCTTGGCGCGACTAGCGGGGGGGTCGGATACGCAGTATTTT,TRBV5-1,TRBD2,.,TRBJ2-3
CASSWDSGTGELFF,TGTGCCAGCAGTTGGGACAGTGGGACCGGGGAGCTGTTTTTT,TRBV6-1,TRBD1,once,TRBJ2-2
CASSLSGANTGELFF,TGCGCCAGCAGCCTGAGCGGGGCGAACACCGGGGAGCTGTTTTTT,TRBV4-1,TRBD2,.,TRBJ2-2
CASSPGGSYNEQFF,TGTGCCAGCAGTCCGGGGGGGTCCTACAATGAGCAGTTCTTC,TRBV28,TRBD2,.,TRBJ2-1
CASSPRMGEQYF,TGTGCCAGCAGCCCTAGGATGGGCGAGCAGTACTTC,TRBV28,.,once,TRBJ2-7
CASSFGAGPYEQYF,TGCGCCAGCAGCTTTGGGGCAGGGCCCTACGAGCAGTACTTC,TRBV5-1,.,.,TRBJ2-7
CASSFLRDRGNQPQHF,TGTGCCAGCAGTTTCCTCCGGGACAGGGGGAATCAGCCCCAGCATTTT,TRBV28,TRBD1,.,TRBJ1-5
CASRIGNTEAFF,TGTGCCTCGAGGATCGGGAACACTGAAGCTTTCTTT,TRBV6-1,.,.,TRBJ1-1
CASMRSGHTGELFF,TGTGCCAGCATGAGGTCAGGGCACACCGGGGAGCTGTTTTTT,TRBV6-5,.,.,TRBJ2-2
CASSQGLRGGRAGYEQYF,TGTGCCAGCAGCCAAGGCCTTAGGGGCGGGAGGGCCGGTTACGAGCAGTACTTC,TRBV4-2,TRBD2,few,TRBJ2-7
CASSPDLAGGRETQYF,TGCGCCAGCAGCCCGGACCTAGCGGGGGGACGGGAGACCCAGTACTTC,TRBV5-1,TRBD2,.,TRBJ2-5
CASSTRGSGNTIYF,TGTGCCAGCAGCACCAGGGGTTCTGGAAACACCATATATTTT,TRBV9,.,.,TRBJ1-3
CASSPRTSGPYEQYF,TGTGCCAGCAGCCCCCGGACTAGCGGACCCTACGAGCAGTACTTC,TRBV7-6,TRBD2,.,TRBJ2-7
CASTSRGAGEKLFF,TGTGCCAGCACCTCGAGGGGAGCGGGTGAAAAACTGTTTTTT,TRBV2,.,.,TRBJ1-4
CASSQQTGADQPQHF,TGCGCCAGCAGCCAACAAACAGGGGCCGATCAGCCCCAGCATTTT,TRBV4-1,TRBD1,.,TRBJ1-5
CASSYSSFYEQYF,TGTGCCAGCAGCTATTCCAGTTTCTACGAGCAGTACTTC,TRBV7-6,.,.,TRBJ2-7
CATSSTLLGTGVDGYTF,TGTGCCACCAGCAGTACTCTCCTTGGGACAGGGGTGGATGGCTACACCTTC,TRBV15,TRBD1,.,TRBJ1-2
CASRKETGFNYGYTF,TGTGCCAGCAGGAAAGAGACAGGGTTCAACTATGGCTACACCTTC,TRBV9,TRBD1,.,TRBJ1-2
CASTFTWRGNYGYTF,TGTGCCAGTACTTTTACATGGAGAGGTAACTATGGCTACACCTTC,TRBV19,.,.,TRBJ1-2
CASTRQGTDTQYF,TGTGCCAGTACCCGGCAGGGGACAGATACGCAGTATTTT,TRBV19,.,.,TRBJ2-3
CASSFLYRAPYEQYF,TGTGCCAGCAGCTTCCTATACAGGGCACCCTACGAGCAGTACTTC,TRBV7-8,.,once,TRBJ2-7
CASSQDRQAPYEQYF,TGCGCCAGCAGCCAAGATAGACAGGCTCCCTACGAGCAGTACTTC,TRBV4-3,.,.,TRBJ2-7
CASSPPTSGRPLYNEQFF,TGTGCCAGCAGTCCGCCGACTAGCGGGAGGCCCCTATACAATGAGCAGTTCTTC,TRBV27,TRBD2,.,TRBJ2-1
CSVAGTPGYTF,TGCAGCGTTGCCGGGACTCCTGGCTACACCTTC,TRBV29-1,.,few,TRBJ1-2
CASSQSETGVDTEAFF,TGTGCCAGCAGCCAATCCGAGACAGGGGTGGACACTGAAGCTTTCTTT,TRBV11-1,TRBD1,.,TRBJ1-1
CASSQRTGWEVDQPQHF,TGCGCCAGCAGCCAACGGACAGGGTGGGAGGTGGATCAGCCCCAGCATTTT,TRBV4-1,TRBD1,.,TRBJ1-5
CASRREHTGGYTF,TGTGCCAGCAGGCGAGAGCATACAGGGGGTTACACCTTC,TRBV5-6,TRBD1,.,TRBJ1-2
CASSFLAGGPGSVGTQYF,TGTGCCAGCAGCTTTTTAGCGGGAGGGCCAGGGTCGGTAGGTACGCAGTATTTT,TRBV11-2,TRBD2,.,TRBJ2-3
CASSARTSGYQETQYF,TGTGCCAGCAGCGCGAGGACTAGCGGGTACCAAGAGACCCAGTACTTC,TRBV11-3,TRBD2,few,TRBJ2-5
CASSAGLAGAGGTQYF,TGTGCCAGCAGCGCGGGACTAGCGGGGGCCGGGGGGACCCAGTACTTC,TRBV9,TRBD2,.,TRBJ2-5
CASSYDRRNTEAFF,TGTGCCAGCAGTTACGACAGGAGGAACACTGAAGCTTTCTTT,TRBV6-5,.,.,TRBJ1-1
CASSWRGLAEQYF,TGTGCCAGCAGTTGGAGGGGTCTAGCGGAGCAGTACTTC,TRBV27,.,.,TRBJ2-7
CALEGVSYNEQFF,TGTGCCCTCGAGGGGGTCTCCTACAATGAGCAGTTCTTC,TRBV7-9,.,.,TRBJ2-1
CASLRTGDTEAFF,TGTGCCAGCCTCCGGACAGGGGACACTGAAGCTTTCTTT,TRBV6-5,TRBD1,.,TRBJ1-1
CASSFTSGGWSVEQFF,TGTGCCAGCAGTTTCACTAGCGGGGGGTGGTCGGTTGAGCAGTTCTTC,TRBV6-5,TRBD2,.,TRBJ2-1
CASSRGGGRNTEAFF,TGCGCCAGCAGCCGAGGTGGGGGGAGGAACACTGAAGCTTTCTTT,TRBV4-1,.,.,TRBJ1-1
CASSSHDRAYEQYF,TGTGCCAGCAGCTCCCACGACAGAGCCTACGAGCAGTACTTC,TRBV7-9,.,.,TRBJ2-7
CASSVAGLATDTQYF,TGTGCCAGCAGCGTAGCGGGACTAGCAACAGATACGCAGTATTTT,TRBV7-3,TRBD2,.,TRBJ2-3
CASTGTSGGDTQYF,TGTGCCAGTACCGGGACTAGCGGCGGAGATACGCAGTATTTT,TRBV7-2,TRBD2,.,TRBJ2-3
CAWSPSGHEQYF,TGTGCCTGGAGTCCTTCTGGGCACGAGCAGTACTTC,TRBV30,.,.,TRBJ2-7
CASSRASGPQHF,TGTGCCAGCAGCCGGGCGAGCGGGCCCCAGCATTTT,TRBV7-9,.,.,TRBJ1-5
CASSERGEANEKLFF,TGTGCCAGCAGTGAACGAGGGGAGGCTAATGAAAAACTGTTTTTT,TRBV25-1,.,few,TRBJ1-4
CASSLDQGQINQPQHF,TGTGCCAGCAGCTTAGACCAAGGACAGATTAATCAGCCCCAGCATTTT,TRBV7-9,.,once,TRBJ1-5
CASSLMRDRDFHEQYF,TGTGCCAGCAGTTTAATGCGGGACAGGGATTTCCACGAGCAGTACTTC,TRBV28,TRBD1,.,TRBJ2-7
CASSLGGADQPQHF,TGTGCCAGCAGCCTTGGAGGGGCCGATCAGCCCCAGCATTTT,TRBV13,.,once,TRBJ1-5
CASSQERGSTEAFF,TGCGCCAGCAGCCAAGAAAGGGGATCCACTGAAGCTTTCTTT,TRBV4-3,.,.,TRBJ1-1
CASSKQGYGTEAFF,TGTGCCAGCAGCAAACAGGGCTATGGCACTGAAGCTTTCTTT,TRBV11-1,.,.,TRBJ1-1
CASGFGSTDTQYF,TGTGCCAGTGGGTTCGGGAGCACAGATACGCAGTATTTT,TRBV7-3,.,.,TRBJ2-3
CASSESRTGGGEKLFF,TGTGCCAGCAGTGAAAGTAGGACAGGGGGAGGTGAAAAACTGTTTTTT,TRBV2,TRBD1,.,TRBJ1-4
CASSAVGGRQPQHF,TGTGCCAGCAGCGCAGTGGGGGGTCGTCAGCCCCAGCATTTT,TRBV27,.,.,TRBJ1-5
CASRMTGQQETQYF,TGTGCCAGCAGGATGACAGGGCAACAAGAGACCCAGTACTTC,TRBV5-4,TRBD1,.,TRBJ2-5
CASSLAAWGEQETQYF,TGTGCCAGCAGCTTAGCGGCTTGGGGGGAGCAAGAGACCCAGTACTTC,TRBV7-9,.,.,TRBJ2-5
CASSLDRGQAFF,TGTGCCAGCAGCTTAGACAGGGGGCAGGCTTTCTTT,TRBV7-8,TRBD1,.,TRBJ1-1